Presented here are 24 T cell receptor beta chains from one specimen sequenced in a study of graft-versus-host responses after intestinal transplantation (dated by TCRdb to about 2021). These receptors are not linked to any known antigen. The library was generated by the immunoSEQ multiplex PCR assay. TCRdb stores this immuneACCESS table with in-frame sequences only. Part of the clones is absent; in the studies checked, under half of the shortfall reflects unresolved V genes, and no reason is known for the rest. The sample yields 85,000 to 100,000 clones; 92% were counted once. The ten largest clones represent around 0.067% of the sample. The sample's time point, from its label and the paper: cells obtained before transplantation from donor or recipient. The sample was unstimulated CD8+ T cells sorted from spleen or lymph node cells, taken before transplant. The receptors were sampled from a human donor who was the organ donor for an intestinal transplant.

This chain connects TRBV7-6 to TRBJ1-1; possible D gene TRBD1, 6 bases. V shed 5 bases and J shed 8 bases, with 21 bases lying between them. Germline V CDR1 and CDR2: SGHVS, FNYEAQ. There are 15 residues in the CDR3. The CDR3 DNA sequence: TGTGCCAGCAGCGGCGAGACGGTGTCGGGGGGCGAAGCTTTCTTT. Protein sequence: CASSGETVSGGEAFF.

The chain has TRBV27 and TRBJ2-1, with no clear D. Germline loops: CDR1 MNHEY, CDR2 SMNVEV (reference sequence). V was trimmed by 5 bases and J by 0 bases, leaving 8 bases between them. The length of the CDR3 is 14 residues. Here the CDR3 reads CASSVTGSYNEQFF. CDR3 DNA sequence: TGTGCCAGCAGTGTTACGGGCTCCTACAATGAGCAGTTCTTC.

The chain links TRBV25-1 to TRBJ1-1; D is ambiguous. The germline V gene has CDR1 MGHDK and CDR2 SYGVNS. V was cut by 8 bases and J by 11 bases, with 21 bases left in between. The CDR3 spans 13 residues. The CDR3 loop reads CASSPRSQIAAFF. DNA of the CDR3: TGTGCCAGCTCCCCCCGGTCACAGATTGCGGCTTTCTTT.

This chain links TRBV7-8 with TRBJ2-5; 8 bases line up with TRBD2. The DNA end is more similar to TRBJ2-7, so the J call may be wrong. Germline lookup yields CDR1 SGHVS and CDR2 FQNEAQ. The CDR3 runs to 14 residues. Here the CDR3 reads CASSLELAAYEQYF. CDR3 sequence (DNA): TGTGCCAGCAGCTTAGAACTAGCGGCTTACGAGCAGTACTTC.

This chain connects TRBV14 to TRBJ2-2, with D perhaps matching TRBD2 (5 bases). The CDR3 extends over 16 amino acids. V lost 1 base and J 4 bases, leaving 13 bases between the germline ends. Germline assignment: CDR1 SGHDN and CDR2 FVKESK. CDR3 DNA: TGTGCCAGCAGCCAAGGGCGACTAAGCGGCACCGGGGAGCTGTTTTTT. Its translation is CASSQGRLSGTGELFF.

The V call is TRBV6-5, the J call TRBJ2-1; TRBD2 is a possible D gene (5 bases). The CDR3 extends over 16 amino acids. Germline-derived CDR1 and CDR2 are MNHEY and SVGAGI. Trimming left V 0 bases short and J 0 bases short, with 9 bases between. For the CDR3, the DNA is TGTGCCAGCAGTTACTCGCGGGTGGCCTCCTACAATGAGCAGTTCTTC. Its translation is CASSYSRVASYNEQFF.

V usage is TRBV11-3 and J usage is TRBJ2-5, with a tentative D call TRBD2 (6 bases). Trimming cost V 3 bases and J 7 bases, with 21 bases left between them. Germline V CDR1 and CDR2: SGHNT, YENEEA. The CDR3 runs to 16 residues. The CDR3 DNA is TGTGCCAGCAGCTTCTTCCTGGGCGGGGTGACCGGGACCCAGTACTTC. Protein: CASSFFLGGVTGTQYF.

The chain has TRBV14 and TRBJ2-7, with 7 bases aligning to TRBD1. Per the germline V gene, CDR1 is SGHDN and CDR2 is FVKESK. This CDR3 comprises 17 residues. The V segment lost 0 bases and the J segment 3 bases; nucleotides outside the gene matches: 11. The CDR3 loop reads CASSQDNLGTANYEQYF. The CDR3, as DNA: TGTGCCAGCAGCCAAGATAATCTTGGGACAGCGAACTACGAGCAGTACTTC.

J is TRBJ1-5 and V is TRBV27; TRBD1 matches at 8 bases. The CDR3 sequence is 13 residues long. CDR1 MNHEY and CDR2 SMNVEV come from the germline V gene (reference sequence). The V segment lost 5 bases and the J segment 12 bases; nucleotides outside the gene matches: 9. CDR3 DNA sequence: TGTGCCAGCAGTCAGCCTCGGGACAGGATCCAGCATTTT. Amino acids: CASSQPRDRIQHF.

The chain uses TRBV5-6 and TRBJ1-1; D is uncertain. Trimming removed 1 base at V and 5 bases at J, with 15 bases between. Germline CDR1 reads SGHDT; CDR2 reads YYEEEE. The CDR3 extends over 15 amino acids. The CDR3 is CASSLPAGGITEAFF. The DNA for the CDR3 is TGTGCCAGCAGCTTGCCCGCAGGTGGAATTACTGAAGCTTTCTTT. Full variable domain (rest looked up from reference TRBV5-6 and TRBJ1-1): DAGVTQSPTHLIKTRGQQVTLRCSPKSGHDTVSWYQQALGQGPQFIFQYYEEEERQRGNFPDRFSGHQFPNYSSELNVNALLLGDSALYLCASSLPAGGITEAFFGQGTRLTVV.

This clone is a singleton in its sample. The V call is TRBV27, the J call TRBJ2-1; 7 nucleotides line up with TRBD2. Unmatched junction bases numbered 6, after V lost 3 bases and J lost 4 bases. Germline V gene data show CDR1 as MNHEY and CDR2 as SMNVEV (reference sequence). The CDR3 is made up of 15 amino acids. The CDR3 loop reads CASSLVAGVYNEQFF. The CDR3 DNA sequence: TGTGCCAGCAGTTTGGTTGCGGGAGTGTACAATGAGCAGTTCTTC.

This chain uses TRBV25-1 with TRBJ1-2; D may be TRBD1 (5 bases). The CDR3 consists of 16 residues. Germline-derived CDR1 and CDR2 are MGHDK and SYGVNS. V was trimmed by 2 bases and J by 0 bases, leaving 13 bases between them. CDR3 nucleotides: TGTGCCAGCAGTGAACCAGGGAGGGAGGCTAACTATGGCTACACCTTC. Translation gives CASSEPGREANYGYTF.

The chain joins TRBV28 to TRBJ2-2; no reliable D call. The V gene's germline CDR1 is MDHEN and CDR2 SYDVKM. The CDR3 length is 13 residues. The CDR3 loop is CAYRSSNTGELFF. The CDR3 DNA reads TGTGCTTACAGATCGTCGAACACCGGGGAGCTGTTTTTT.

This clone was counted a single time. The chain joins TRBV7-9 to TRBJ2-7, with a tentative D call TRBD1 (6 bases). Trimming took off 5 bases at V and 2 bases at J, with 13 bases between the two ends. Germline V lookup: CDR1 SEHNR, CDR2 FQNEAQ (reference sequence). The CDR3 length is 14 residues. The CDR3 coding sequence is TGTGCCAGCAGCCATACAGGGAAACCCTACGAGCAGTACTTC. This gives the protein CASSHTGKPYEQYF. The whole variable domain, filled in from reference TRBV7-9 and TRBJ2-7, reads DTGVSQNPRHKITKRGQNVTFRCDPISEHNRLYWYRQTLGQGPEFLTYFQNEAQLEKSRLLSDRFSAERPKGSFSTLEIQRTEQGDSAMYLCASSHTGKPYEQYFGPGTRLTVT.

The chain recombines TRBV13 with TRBJ2-7; D possibly corresponds to TRBD1 (5 bases). Germline values: CDR1 PRHDT, CDR2 FYEKMQ (reference sequence). The CDR3 is 14 residues long. Trimming removed 0 bases from V and 5 bases from J, with 11 bases in between. CDR3 nucleotide sequence: TGTGCCAGCAGCTTAGGCTCAGTAGGGGACGAGCAGTACTTC. As protein: CASSLGSVGDEQYF.

V and J are TRBV9 and TRBJ2-2, with TRBD2 matching over 10 bases. Per the germline V gene, CDR1 is SGDLS and CDR2 is YYNGEE. V trimming: 4 bases; J trimming: 5 bases; junction bases outside the gene matches: 14. The CDR3 is made up of 18 amino acids. DNA for the CDR3: TGTGCCAGCAGCCCTCGGGGACTAGCGTCTCCAGTGACCGGGGAGCTGTTTTTT. This sequence encodes CASSPRGLASPVTGELFF.

This clone appeared a single time. This chain uses TRBV2 with TRBJ2-1; D is unclear. In germline, CDR1 is SNHLY, CDR2 FYNNEI. Trimming removed 4 bases at V and 2 bases at J, with 15 bases between. The CDR3 is 16 residues long. CDR3 loop: CASSVAQVATYNEQFF. CDR3 coding DNA: TGTGCCAGCAGTGTGGCTCAGGTCGCTACCTACAATGAGCAGTTCTTC. The whole variable domain, remainder taken from reference TRBV2 and TRBJ2-1, is EPEVTQTPSHQVTQMGQEVILRCVPISNHLYFYWYRQILGQKVEFLVSFYNNEISEKSEIFDDQFSVERPDGSNFTLKIRSTKLEDSAMYFCASSVAQVATYNEQFFGPGTRLTVL.

The CDR3 region is CASRLANSGTGYLDRNEQFF. Written as DNA, the CDR3 is TGTGCAAGTCGCTTAGCGAACTCCGGGACAGGATATTTGGATCGCAATGAGCAGTTCTTC. The chain couples TRBV12-2 to TRBJ2-1; the table's TRBD1 call for D was not verified on the DNA. TRBV12-2 is classified as a pseudogene. This CDR3 contains 20 residues.

The chain has TRBV4-1 and TRBJ2-5; D remains unclear. The J call may be in error: the DNA end matches TRBJ2-7 better. The CDR3 is 13 amino acids. CDR1 and CDR2 from the germline V gene are MGHRA and YSYEKL. CDR3 DNA: TGCGCCAGCAGCCAAGACCCAGGAAACGAGCAGTACTTC. This encodes CASSQDPGNEQYF.

The gene calls are TRBV13 and TRBJ2-2; D remains unclear. Between the trimmed V and J ends, which lost 5 bases and 3 bases, there was a span of 13 bases. Germline V lookup: CDR1 PRHDT, CDR2 FYEKMQ (reference sequence). The CDR3 spans 15 residues. The CDR3 loop reads CASSLDGVDTGELFF. The CDR3 region has the DNA TGTGCCAGCAGCCTTGACGGAGTTGACACCGGGGAGCTGTTTTTT.

This clone was picked up one time. This chain connects TRBV13 to TRBJ1-4, with D perhaps matching TRBD1 (6 bases). Germline V CDR1 and CDR2: PRHDT, FYEKMQ (reference sequence). V lost 4 bases and J lost 2, with 8 bases in between. The CDR3 sequence is 14 residues long. The CDR3 nucleotides read TGTGCCAGCAGCTCCACAGGGACTAATGAAAAACTGTTTTTT. Translated, it gives CASSSTGTNEKLFF.

V usage is TRBV12-5 and J usage is TRBJ2-3; weak D call: TRBD1 (5 bases). Between the trimmed V and J ends, which lost 0 bases and 6 bases, there was a span of 7 bases. CDR3 length: 13 amino acids. Germline V CDR1 and CDR2: LGHNT, FRNRAP. This CDR3 is CASGLVGVDTQYF. Written as DNA, the CDR3 is TGTGCTAGTGGTTTGGTAGGGGTTGATACGCAGTATTTT.

As concerns this clone: No DNA is shown, since the ends of the CDR3 on it are uncertain; the CDR3 is the one TCRdb lists. The chain recombines TRBV27 with TRBJ2-2; TRBD1, the table's D call, was not compared with the DNA. Germline V lookup: CDR1 MNHEY, CDR2 SMNVEV (reference sequence). The CDR3 numbers 16 amino acids, ends counted. CDR3 sequence: CASSFLAGAATGELFF.

This clone showed up just once. The chain joins TRBV7-8 to TRBJ2-1; 9 nucleotides agree with TRBD2. Trimming removed 0 bases from V and 9 bases from J; junction bases left unmatched: 9. CDR3 length: 16 amino acids. CDR1 and CDR2 (germline): SGHVS, FQNEAQ. CDR3 bases: TGTGCCAGCAGCTTAGCGGGACTAGCCTCCCTCACTGAGCAGTTCTTC. Translation gives CASSLAGLASLTEQFF.